The 13 T cell receptor beta chains below were found in one sample sequenced in a study of blood T cell repertoires in COVID-19. The method was immunoSEQ multiplex PCR; TCRdb's version includes in-frame clones alone and lacks a portion of them. Among 30,000 to 50,000 clones listed, 85% to 90% were seen once. Specimen: peripheral blood. Receptors originate from a man aged 50 or older with active or convalescent COVID-19.

The J gene is TRBJ2-1, the V gene TRBV4-1, with 10 bases that match TRBD2. Germline V gene lookup returns CDR1 MGHRA and CDR2 YSYEKL. V lost 4 bases, J lost 5 bases, and 5 bases stayed unmatched. CDR3 length: 15 residues. For the CDR3, the DNA is TGCGCCAGCAGCCTACACGGGACTAGCGACAATGAGCAGTTCTTC. Amino acids: CASSLHGTSDNEQFF.

This clone appeared a few times. The CDR3 region is CASSWTQENTGELFF. CDR3 sequence (DNA): TGTGCCAGCAGCTGGACACAGGAAAACACCGGGGAGCTGTTTTTT. This chain connects TRBV5-4 to TRBJ2-2; D is possibly TRBD1 (5 bases). Trimming removed 3 bases at V and 2 bases at J, with 11 bases between. Germline values: CDR1 SGHNT, CDR2 YYREEE (reference sequence). The CDR3 consists of 15 residues.

This rearrangement joins TRBV3-1 (or the pseudogene TRBV3-2) to TRBJ1-1; 8 nucleotides agree with TRBD1. This CDR3 spans 13 amino acids. Germline CDR1 reads LGHDT; CDR2 reads YNNKEL (reference sequence). V trimming: 3 bases; J trimming: 8 bases; junction bases outside the gene matches: 5. CDR3 in DNA: TGTGCCAGCAGCCAGGCAGGGGGCTGGGAAGCTTTCTTT. Its protein is CASSQAGGWEAFF.

This chain joins TRBV7-2 and TRBJ1-4; 11 positions agree with TRBD1. This CDR3 is 15 amino acids long. Losses at the gene ends were 5 bases for V and 8 bases for J; bases not matched to a gene: 7. Germline CDR1 SGHTA, CDR2 FQGNSA. The CDR3 region has the DNA TGTGCCAGCAGCAGCCGGGACAGGGGGGAGGAAAAACTGTTTTTT. Its protein is CASSSRDRGEEKLFF.

This chain connects TRBV5-5 to TRBJ1-2, with TRBD1 matching over 7 bases. This CDR3 spans 14 amino acids. V lost 4 bases and J lost 4; bases outside the gene matches: 7. Germline values: CDR1 SGHKS, CDR2 YYEKEE (reference sequence). The CDR3, as DNA: TGTGCCAGCAGCGCGGGACAGACCGTCTATGGCTACACCTTC. It translates to CASSAGQTVYGYTF. Using reference TRBV5-5 and TRBJ1-2 for the parts outside the CDR3, the full variable domain is DAGVTQSPTHLIKTRGQQVTLRCSPISGHKSVSWYQQVLGQGPQFIFQYYEKEERGRGNFPDRFSARQFPNYSSELNVNALLLGDSALYLCASSAGQTVYGYTFGSGTRLTVV.

The chain recombines TRBV27 with TRBJ2-5; a possible D gene is TRBD2 (5 bases). The germline V gene has CDR1 MNHEY and CDR2 SMNVEV (reference sequence). V lost 6 bases and J lost 2, with 10 bases in between. The CDR3 spans 13 residues. The CDR3 spells CASSAGIQETQYF. The CDR3 DNA reads TGTGCCAGCAGCGCCGGGATACAAGAGACCCAGTACTTC.

This chain links TRBV9 with TRBJ2-5; no clear D gene. The CDR3 loop spans 14 amino acids. In germline, CDR1 is SGDLS, CDR2 YYNGEE. V lost 0 bases and J 5 bases, leaving 11 bases between the germline ends. The CDR3 DNA reads as TGTGCCAGCAGCGTAGCGGCGGAGAGGGAGACCCAGTACTTC. Its translation is CASSVAAERETQYF.

This chain links TRBV10-1 with TRBJ2-3; TRBD1 might be the D (5 bases). V was clipped by 0 bases and J by 0 bases, with 10 bases between them. Germline V lookup: CDR1 WNHNN, CDR2 SYGVQD (reference sequence). The CDR3 runs to 16 residues. CDR3 in amino acids: CASSESMTASTDTQYF. The CDR3 DNA is TGCGCCAGCAGTGAGTCGATGACAGCGAGCACAGATACGCAGTATTTT.

The rearrangement links TRBV30 to TRBJ1-4; 9 bases align to TRBD1. CDR1 is GTSNPN, CDR2 SVGIG, per germline (reference sequence). V lost 3 bases and J lost 6; bases outside the gene matches: 2. This CDR3 has 13 amino acids. The chain's CDR3 is CAWRTGGDEKLFF. The CDR3, as DNA: TGTGCCTGGAGGACAGGGGGAGATGAAAAACTGTTTTTT.

The table lists this clone with a few counts. The chain employs TRBV28 and TRBJ2-3, with 8 bases matching TRBD1. The V gene's germline CDR1 is MDHEN and CDR2 SYDVKM. The CDR3 contains 15 residues. With 5 bases clipped from V and 0 bases from J, the junction kept 4 bases outside the gene matches. CDR3 nucleotides: TGTGCCAGCAGTCCAGGGGGCCTAAGCACAGATACGCAGTATTTT. Protein product: CASSPGGLSTDTQYF.

A single count supports this clone. The rearrangement joins TRBV3-1 (or the pseudogene TRBV3-2) to TRBJ2-1; D not resolved. V was clipped by 0 bases and J by 4 bases, with 4 bases between them. This CDR3 spans 13 amino acids. Germline V gene data show CDR1 as LGHDT and CDR2 as YNNKEL (reference sequence). The CDR3 loop is CASSQDRYNEQFF. The CDR3 bases are TGTGCCAGCAGCCAAGATCGGTACAATGAGCAGTTCTTC.

V and J are TRBV2 and TRBJ1-2; D possibly corresponds to TRBD1 (6 bases). V was shortened by 3 bases and J by 5 bases, with 16 bases between the two germline ends. The CDR3 covers 15 residues. CDR1 and CDR2 (germline): SNHLY, FYNNEI. The CDR3 nucleotides are TGTGCCAGCAGTGATCGGACAGCCCGGCAGTATGGCTACACCTTC. Residues: CASSDRTARQYGYTF.

This clone was detected only once. The CDR3 is CASSRVTGNFYNSPLHF. The CDR3, as DNA: TGTGCCAGTAGTAGGGTCACAGGGAACTTTTATAATTCACCCCTCCACTTT. The chain links TRBV19 to TRBJ1-6, with D possibly TRBD1 on 6 matching bases. The CDR3 spans 17 residues. Germline V lookup: CDR1 LNHDA, CDR2 SQIVND (reference sequence). V was shortened by 4 bases and J by 4 bases, with 17 bases between the two germline ends.